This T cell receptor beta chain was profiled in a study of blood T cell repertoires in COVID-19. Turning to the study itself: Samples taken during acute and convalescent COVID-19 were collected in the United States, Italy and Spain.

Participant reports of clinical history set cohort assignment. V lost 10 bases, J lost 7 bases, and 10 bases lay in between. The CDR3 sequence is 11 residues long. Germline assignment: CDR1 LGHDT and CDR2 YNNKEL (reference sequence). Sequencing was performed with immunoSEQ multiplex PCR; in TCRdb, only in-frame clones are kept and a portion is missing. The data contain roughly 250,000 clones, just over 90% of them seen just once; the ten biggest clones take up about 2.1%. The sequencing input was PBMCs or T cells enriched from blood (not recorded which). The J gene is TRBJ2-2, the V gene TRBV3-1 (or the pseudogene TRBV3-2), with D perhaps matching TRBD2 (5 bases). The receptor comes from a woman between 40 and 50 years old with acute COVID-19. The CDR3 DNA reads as TGTGCCACGGGAACTGGCGGGGAGCTGTTTTTT. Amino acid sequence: CATGTGGELFF.